The 23 T cell receptor beta chains given below trace back to one sample, sequenced in a study of shared clonotypes between healthy human individuals. Profiling relied on immunoSEQ multiplex PCR, and the TCRdb table lists in-frame clones only, not all of them. The sample holds roughly 1,100,000 clones, about 74% seen once. The specimen sequenced was memory CD4+ T cells sorted from blood. Subset of the sample: CD45RA-negative fraction. The receptors stem from a man between 18 and 29 years old in good health.

This clone was seen a few times. This same CDR3 is encoded by further DNA sequences in the sample. The chain couples TRBV7-2 to TRBJ1-2; 9 bases fit TRBD1. Germline V CDR1 and CDR2: SGHTA, FQGNSA. Trimming took 1 base from V and 6 from J; bases not matched to a gene: 0. CDR3 length: 13 residues. CDR3 protein: CASSLGQGDGYTF. The CDR3, as DNA: TGTGCCAGCAGCTTAGGACAGGGGGATGGCTACACCTTC. Filled out from reference TRBV7-2 and TRBJ1-2, the complete variable domain reads GAGVSQSPSNKVTEKGKDVELRCDPISGHTALYWYRQSLGQGLEFLIYFQGNSAPDKSGLPSDRFSAERTGGSVSTLTIQRTQQEDSAVYLCASSLGQGDGYTFGSGTRLTVV.

V is TRBV6-4 and J is TRBJ2-1; the match to TRBD2 covers 9 bases. Germline CDR1 reads MRHNA; CDR2 reads SNTAGT. V lost 3 bases to trimming and J lost 4 bases; unmatched junction nucleotides: 7. The CDR3 is 16 amino acids. The CDR3: CASSELAGIQYNEQFF. The CDR3 DNA sequence: TGTGCCAGCAGTGAGCTAGCGGGAATCCAATACAATGAGCAGTTCTTC.

V and J are TRBV11-3 and TRBJ2-5, with D perhaps TRBD1 (5 bases). The better agreement between TRBJ2-7 and the DNA end casts doubt on the J call. CDR3 length: 14 amino acids. Germline values: CDR1 SGHNT, CDR2 YENEEA. The CDR3: CASSRQSNSYEQYF. In DNA form, the CDR3 reads TGTGCCAGCAGCCGACAGTCTAATTCCTACGAGCAGTACTTC.

The chain links TRBV19 to TRBJ2-7; D call uncertain. The germline V gene encodes CDR1 LNHDA and CDR2 SQIVND (reference sequence). The CDR3 is made up of 14 amino acids. The germline V and J ends were trimmed by 5 bases and 2 bases, with 13 bases remaining between them. The CDR3 reads CASSPSLIAYEQYF. The DNA for the CDR3 is TGTGCCAGTAGTCCCAGTCTGATTGCCTACGAGCAGTACTTC.

The rearrangement links TRBV30 to TRBJ1-2; D gene unclear. Trimming shortened V by 1 base and J by 1 base, and 10 bases separated the two germline ends. The germline V gene encodes CDR1 GTSNPN and CDR2 SVGIG (reference sequence). The CDR3 covers 14 residues. CDR3: CAWSAQQNNYGYTF. The CDR3 DNA follows: TGTGCCTGGAGTGCCCAACAGAATAACTATGGCTACACCTTC. The complete variable domain, with remaining parts taken from reference TRBV30 and TRBJ1-2, reads SQTIHQWPATLVQPVGSPLSLECTVEGTSNPNLYWYRQAAGRGLQLLFYSVGIGQISSEVPQNLSASRPQDRQFILSSKKLLLSDSGFYLCAWSAQQNNYGYTFGSGTRLTVV.

The V call is TRBV14, the J call TRBJ2-7; D is unresolved. The CDR3 is made up of 14 amino acids. The V end was cut by 3 bases, the J end by 3 bases, with 12 bases between. CDR1 and CDR2 from the germline V gene are SGHDN and FVKESK. Here the CDR3 reads CASSQFGLDYEQYF. CDR3 nucleotides: TGTGCCAGCAGCCAGTTCGGGTTAGACTACGAGCAGTACTTC.

J is TRBJ1-2 and V is TRBV30; no clear D. The germline V gene has CDR1 GTSNPN and CDR2 SVGIG (reference sequence). Trimming took off 5 bases at V and 8 bases at J, with 6 bases between the two ends. This CDR3 is built from 9 residues. The CDR3 nucleotides are TGTGCCTGGGGTCCGGGCTACACCTTC. This codes for CAWGPGYTF. The variable domain in full, with the rest retrieved from reference TRBV30 and TRBJ1-2, is SQTIHQWPATLVQPVGSPLSLECTVEGTSNPNLYWYRQAAGRGLQLLFYSVGIGQISSEVPQNLSASRPQDRQFILSSKKLLLSDSGFYLCAWGPGYTFGSGTRLTVV.

The rearrangement joins TRBV27 to TRBJ1-6; perhaps TRBD1 as D (5 bases). V dropped 5 bases and J dropped 5 bases, with 16 bases sitting between them. The CDR3 is made up of 16 amino acids. CDR1 is MNHEY, CDR2 SMNVEV, per germline (reference sequence). CDR3 bases: TGTGCCAGCAGTATGCCCCAGGGAAAGGATAATTCACCCCTCCACTTT. This gives the protein CASSMPQGKDNSPLHF.

This chain connects TRBV7-2 to TRBJ2-7, with D possibly matching TRBD2 (7 bases). The V and J ends lost 8 bases and 2 bases respectively, with 19 bases between them. Germline values: CDR1 SGHTA, CDR2 FQGNSA. The CDR3 has 15 residues. CDR3 sequence (DNA): TGTGCCAGCCGGGACACGGGGAGGGGACCCTACGAGCAGTACTTC. Its translation is CASRDTGRGPYEQYF.

The gene calls are TRBV9 and TRBJ2-4; TRBD1 agrees at 9 bases. J gave up 0 bases and V 4 bases, and 5 bases lay outside the gene matches. The CDR3 sequence is 16 residues long. The germline gives CDR1 SGDLS, CDR2 YYNGEE. The CDR3 DNA reads as TGTGCCAGCAGCCTTACAGGGGGCGCAGCCAAAAACATTCAGTACTTC. Its translation is CASSLTGGAAKNIQYF.

This chain connects TRBV5-1 to TRBJ2-5; either TRBD1 or TRBD2 may supply D (5 bases each). Per the germline V gene, CDR1 is SGHRS and CDR2 is YFSETQ. The CDR3 consists of 16 residues. The V and J ends lost 3 bases and 5 bases respectively, with 20 bases between them. CDR3 DNA sequence: TGCGCCAGCAGCTCGGCCTTGGGACCATCAAGGGAGACCCAGTACTTC. This gives the protein CASSSALGPSRETQYF.

In this sample, this clone turned up a few times. The CDR3 DNA is TGCGCCAGCAGCTCCGGGGGGTCTATCACAGATACGCAGTATTTT. Translating it yields CASSSGGSITDTQYF. V gene TRBV5-1 combines with J gene TRBJ2-3; 7 bases agree with TRBD2. Looked up from germline, CDR1 is SGHRS and CDR2 is YFSETQ. The CDR3 contains 15 residues. V dropped 3 bases and J dropped 2; count of bases not matched to a gene: 6.

This clone was found once. The chain employs TRBV4-1 and TRBJ2-3; D is uncertain. The germline gives CDR1 MGHRA, CDR2 YSYEKL. The CDR3 totals 17 residues. Between the trimmed V and J ends, which lost 1 base and 1 base, there was a span of 15 bases. CDR3 sequence reads: CASSQASKGSRTDTQYF. The CDR3, as DNA: TGCGCCAGCAGCCAAGCTTCTAAGGGCTCCCGCACAGATACGCAGTATTTT.

The rearrangement links TRBV2 to TRBJ2-2, with D possibly being TRBD2 (5 bases). The CDR3 has 12 residues. Germline CDR1 reads SNHLY; CDR2 reads FYNNEI. V was pared by 8 bases and J by 6 bases, with 10 bases between. CDR3 sequence reads: CASGQAAGELFF. The CDR3 DNA reads as TGTGCCAGCGGCCAAGCGGCCGGGGAGCTGTTTTTT.

The gene calls are TRBV4-3 and TRBJ2-7; D is tentatively TRBD1 or TRBD2 (5 bases each). This CDR3 is 15 amino acids long. The V gene lost 4 bases and the J gene lost 2 bases, with 15 bases spanning the gap. The V gene's germline CDR1 is LGHNA and CDR2 YSLEER. This CDR3 reads CASSLRYGTTYEQYF. The CDR3 region has the DNA TGCGCCAGCAGCCTACGATATGGGACGACCTACGAGCAGTACTTC.

The DNA for the CDR3 is TGTGCCAGCAGTTACGGAGCGAAGAGGGATACGCAGTATTTT. It codes for CASSYGAKRDTQYF. V usage is TRBV6-5 and J usage is TRBJ2-3; D is uncertain. This CDR3 is 14 amino acids long. Trimming shortened V by 2 bases and J by 6 bases, and 12 bases separated the two germline ends. The germline CDR1 and CDR2 sequences are MNHEY and SVGAGI.

V is TRBV5-4 and J is TRBJ2-5, with 7 bases lining up with TRBD1. CDR1 and CDR2 (germline): SGHNT, YYREEE (reference sequence). With V trimmed by 4 bases and J by 4 bases, 4 bases remained unmatched. The CDR3 is made up of 13 amino acids. This CDR3 is CASSDRVGETQYF. In nucleotides, the CDR3 is TGTGCCAGCAGCGACAGGGTCGGAGAGACCCAGTACTTC.

This clone was detected only once. The chain is built from TRBV30 and TRBJ2-7; 13 bases match TRBD2. Germline V CDR1 and CDR2: GTSNPN, SVGIG (reference sequence). This CDR3 comprises 12 residues. The trim removed 8 bases at V and 6 bases at J, leaving 4 bases unmatched. CDR3 DNA sequence: TGTGCCCTCGGACTAGCGGGGGCCGAGCAGTACTTC. Translated, it gives CALGLAGAEQYF. The full variable domain, with the rest looked up from reference TRBV30 and TRBJ2-7, is SQTIHQWPATLVQPVGSPLSLECTVEGTSNPNLYWYRQAAGRGLQLLFYSVGIGQISSEVPQNLSASRPQDRQFILSSKKLLLSDSGFYLCALGLAGAEQYFGPGTRLTVT.

The J gene is TRBJ2-5, the V gene TRBV4-3; D may be TRBD1 (5 bases). The CDR3 has 12 amino acids. Trimming removed 4 bases from V and 5 bases from J, with 8 bases in between. Germline lookup yields CDR1 LGHNA and CDR2 YSLEER. The CDR3, as DNA: TGCGCCAGCAGCCTCAACAGGGAGACCCAGTACTTC. This encodes CASSLNRETQYF.

This clone was observed a single time. The chain links TRBV5-4 to TRBJ2-5, with D perhaps being TRBD1 or TRBD2 (5 bases each). Germline CDR1 SGHNT, CDR2 YYREEE (reference sequence). Trimming took 4 bases from V and 1 from J, leaving 20 bases between them. The CDR3 consists of 17 residues. CDR3 sequence (DNA): TGTGCCAGCAGCCAGGATGGGGGACGAAACTTCCAAGAGACCCAGTACTTC. As protein: CASSQDGGRNFQETQYF.

The rearrangement links TRBV7-2 to TRBJ2-3; TRBD2 agrees at 11 bases. The V gene's germline CDR1 is SGHTA and CDR2 FQGNSA. This CDR3 is 15 amino acids long. J lost 13 bases, V lost 4 bases, and 13 bases had no gene match. The CDR3 DNA reads TGTGCCAGCAGCTCCGAACTACTAGCGGGAGTGTTGGAGTATTTT. Translated, it gives CASSSELLAGVLEYF.

The V call is TRBV29-1, the J call TRBJ2-7; a possible D gene is TRBD1 (6 bases). In germline, CDR1 is SQVTM, CDR2 ANQGSEA. The CDR3 loop spans 11 amino acids. V lost 7 bases and J 7 bases, leaving 14 bases between the germline ends. The CDR3 sequence is CSATGFAEQYF. Here the CDR3 DNA reads TGCAGCGCAACAGGGTTTGCTGAGCAGTACTTC.

J is TRBJ1-1 and V is TRBV15; 10 nucleotides align to TRBD1. The CDR3 is 14 residues long. V gave up 5 bases and J gave up 6 bases; unmatched junction bases: 6. Germline V gives CDR1 LNHNV, CDR2 YYDKDF (reference sequence). The chain's CDR3 is CATSPGQGRAEAFF. CDR3 nucleotide sequence: TGTGCCACCAGCCCGGGACAGGGGCGGGCTGAAGCTTTCTTT. Filled out from reference TRBV15 and TRBJ1-1, the complete variable domain reads DAMVIQNPRYQVTQFGKPVTLSCSQTLNHNVMYWYQQKSSQAPKLLFHYYDKDFNNEADTPDNFQSRRPNTSFCFLDIRSPGLGDTAMYLCATSPGQGRAEAFFGQGTRLTVV.